One sample yielded the 6 T cell receptor beta chains listed below, sequenced in a study of PD-L1 blockade in urothelial cancer. The time point here: pretreatment peripheral blood. Clones were sequenced by immunoSEQ multiplex PCR, and TCRdb holds only the in-frame ones, with some missing. The table records tens of thousands of clones, over 80% of them present only once. The source material was PBMCs, sampled around atezolizumab (anti-PD-L1) treatment. These TCRs come from a woman in her 70s with urothelial cancer.

The chain joins TRBV27 to TRBJ2-7; 7 nucleotides agree with TRBD2. This CDR3 has 16 amino acids. Germline-derived CDR1 and CDR2 are MNHEY and SMNVEV (reference sequence). The V and J ends lost 5 bases and 0 bases, in that order; junction bases with no gene match: 10. CDR3 in amino acids: CASSPSKGLRSYEQYF. For the CDR3, the DNA is TGTGCCAGCAGTCCGAGCAAGGGACTACGCTCCTACGAGCAGTACTTC.

This clone occurred a few times. The CDR3 coding sequence is TGTGCCAGCAGTCCGGACAGGATTAATGAAAAACTGTTTTTT. It codes for CASSPDRINEKLFF. The V and J genes are TRBV28 and TRBJ1-4; 7 bases line up with TRBD1. The junction had 4 bases not matched to a gene; V was cut back by 5 bases and J by 4 bases. The CDR3 has 14 amino acids. CDR1 is MDHEN, CDR2 SYDVKM, per germline.

The J gene is TRBJ1-2, the V gene TRBV7-2, with D perhaps matching TRBD1 (5 bases). V was trimmed by 5 bases and J by 3 bases, leaving 13 bases between them. CDR1 SGHTA and CDR2 FQGNSA come from the germline V gene. This CDR3 contains 14 residues. The CDR3 sequence is CASSRGVMDYGYTF. In nucleotides, the CDR3 is TGTGCCAGCAGCCGGGGGGTGATGGACTATGGCTACACCTTC. The full variable domain, in which reference TRBV7-2 and TRBJ1-2 provide the parts outside the CDR3, is GAGVSQSPSNKVTEKGKDVELRCDPISGHTALYWYRQSLGQGLEFLIYFQGNSAPDKSGLPSDRFSAERTGGSVSTLTIQRTQQEDSAVYLCASSRGVMDYGYTFGSGTRLTVV.

The chain employs TRBV6-6 and TRBJ2-7; a possible D gene is TRBD1 (6 bases). Germline CDR1 is MNHNY and CDR2 is SVGAGI (reference sequence). The germline V and J ends were trimmed by 6 bases and 3 bases, with 12 bases remaining between them. This CDR3 is built from 13 residues. CDR3 nucleotide sequence: TGTGCCAGCAGGTCCGGGACAAGCTACGAGCAGTACTTC. It translates to CASRSGTSYEQYF.

The chain recombines TRBV2 with TRBJ2-7, with D possibly being TRBD2 (6 bases). The CDR3 is 16 amino acids. V gave up 6 bases and J gave up 5 bases, with 23 bases separating them. Germline CDR1 reads SNHLY; CDR2 reads FYNNEI. The CDR3: CASRFQGGTRADEQYF. The CDR3 coding sequence is TGTGCCAGCAGATTCCAGGGCGGGACTCGAGCGGACGAGCAGTACTTC.

The chain is built from TRBV4-1 and TRBJ2-7; a possible D gene is TRBD2 (7 bases). Germline assignment: CDR1 MGHRA and CDR2 YSYEKL. V was pared by 0 bases and J by 4 bases, with 13 bases between. The CDR3 is 15 residues long. The DNA for the CDR3 is TGCGCCAGCAGCCAAGACGGGGGGCTTGGGTACGAGCAGTACTTC. Translated: CASSQDGGLGYEQYF.